This entry lists 7 T cell receptor beta chains sequenced from one sample in a study of CD8+ T cells in alopecia areata. Following RNA extraction, reverse transcription yielded cDNA that acted as the sequencing template. Produced via immunoSEQ multiplex PCR; TCRdb's table is partial and in-frame only. The data hold about 110,000 clones, with approximately 60% observed a single time. Sequencing was done on a sample of CD8+ T cells sorted from blood. The receptors derive from a human donor in good health.

The chain joins TRBV27 to TRBJ2-1; no reliable D call. The CDR3 is made up of 17 amino acids. In germline, CDR1 is MNHEY, CDR2 SMNVEV (reference sequence). Trimming left V 5 bases short and J 0 bases short, with 17 bases between. The CDR3 DNA sequence: TGTGCCAGCAGTGTCCTAGATAAGTGGGGCTCCTACAATGAGCAGTTCTTC. Its protein product is CASSVLDKWGSYNEQFF.

A few counts support this clone. The J gene is TRBJ2-3, the V gene TRBV25-1; possible D gene TRBD1, 6 bases. V shed 8 bases and J shed 6 bases, with 15 bases lying between them. In germline, CDR1 is MGHDK, CDR2 SYGVNS. There are 13 residues in the CDR3. The CDR3 DNA reads TGTGCCAGCCCTTTTGGGGGCCACGATACGCAGTATTTT. Translated: CASPFGGHDTQYF.

The genes are TRBV10-3 and TRBJ2-6, with TRBD1 matching over 7 bases. Germline V gives CDR1 ENHRY, CDR2 SYGVKD. The CDR3 has 20 amino acids. V lost 6 bases and J lost 0; bases outside the gene matches: 17. CDR3 residues: CAISGDSYSFIPSGANVLTF. CDR3 nucleotide sequence: TGTGCCATCAGCGGGGACAGTTACTCTTTCATTCCCTCTGGGGCCAACGTCCTGACTTTC.

The chain recombines TRBV13 with TRBJ1-1, with D tentatively TRBD1 (5 bases). V gave up 5 bases and J gave up 4 bases, with 17 bases separating them. Germline CDR1 reads PRHDT; CDR2 reads FYEKMQ (reference sequence). This CDR3 spans 15 amino acids. CDR3 nucleotides: TGTGCCAGCAGCGGATTTCCCGGGACCGGCACTGAAGCTTTCTTT. Encoded protein: CASSGFPGTGTEAFF. The entire variable domain, with the rest obtained from reference TRBV13 and TRBJ1-1, is as follows: AAGVIQSPRHLIKEKRETATLKCYPIPRHDTVYWYQQGPGQDPQFLISFYEKMQSDKGSIPDRFSAQQFSDYHSELNMSSLELGDSALYFCASSGFPGTGTEAFFGQGTRLTVV.

The genes are TRBV7-9 and TRBJ2-1, with a tentative D call TRBD1 (6 bases). Trimming pared 8 bases from V and 8 bases from J, leaving 13 bases between. Germline V lookup: CDR1 SEHNR, CDR2 FQNEAQ (reference sequence). The CDR3 is 12 residues long. CDR3 loop: CASGDGTYEQFF. For the CDR3, the DNA is TGTGCCAGCGGGGATGGGACATATGAGCAGTTCTTC.

This clone was seen at least ten times. The genes are TRBV28 and TRBJ2-1, with 8 bases lining up with TRBD2. The CDR3 spans 15 residues. CDR1 MDHEN and CDR2 SYDVKM come from the germline V gene. The V and J ends lost 3 bases and 4 bases, in that order; junction bases with no gene match: 5. The CDR3 loop reads CASSLLAGGYNEQFF. In DNA, the CDR3 is TGTGCCAGCAGTTTGTTGGCGGGGGGTTACAATGAGCAGTTCTTC. Full variable domain (rest looked up from reference TRBV28 and TRBJ2-1): DVKVTQSSRYLVKRTGEKVFLECVQDMDHENMFWYRQDPGLGLRLIYFSYDVKMKEKGDIPEGYSVSREKKERFSLILESASTNQTSMYLCASSLLAGGYNEQFFGPGTRLTVL.

The chain is built from TRBV27 and TRBJ2-5; 9 nucleotides match TRBD2. Germline V CDR1 and CDR2: MNHEY, SMNVEV (reference sequence). CDR3 length: 15 amino acids. The V and J ends lost 2 bases and 4 bases, in that order; junction bases with no gene match: 5. CDR3 loop: CASSLRRGGGETQYF. The CDR3 region has the DNA TGTGCCAGCAGTTTAAGGCGCGGGGGGGGAGAGACCCAGTACTTC.